The T cell receptor (beta chain) under discussion was sequenced for a study of cytomegalovirus exposure and HLA in healthy donors. Concerning this clone itself: Antigen: not known.

Healthy people donating bone marrow made up the donors. The PCR used 60 Vbeta and 13 Jbeta primers. Produced via immunoSEQ multiplex PCR; TCRdb's table is partial and in-frame only. In the table there are about 150,000 clones, approximately 88% of which are singletons. Study-wide findings and caveats: Highest at DRB1 and lowest at HLA-C, TCR association rates differed among HLA loci in a later analysis. Common viral pathogens seemed to be connected with several of the most significant clusters, according to a later analysis. Researchers reportedly found TCR beta sequences accurately predicted most subjects' HLA-A and HLA-B alleles.

Germline V lookup: CDR1 SGHDT, CDR2 YYEEEE. The germline V and J ends were trimmed by 4 bases and 5 bases, with 22 bases remaining between them. This CDR3 region has 16 residues. Specimen: PBMCs. The V gene is TRBV5-6, the J gene TRBJ2-7; possible D gene TRBD1, 7 bases. The TCR comes from a boy aged 2 to 10 in good health and CMV-seronegative. The CDR3 sequence is CASSAGGWSRPHEQYF. For the CDR3, the DNA is TGTGCCAGCAGCGCAGGGGGGTGGTCACGGCCCCACGAGCAGTACTTC. Looking up the rest from reference TRBV5-6 and TRBJ2-7 gives the full variable domain: DAGVTQSPTHLIKTRGQQVTLRCSPKSGHDTVSWYQQALGQGPQFIFQYYEEEERQRGNFPDRFSGHQFPNYSSELNVNALLLGDSALYLCASSAGGWSRPHEQYFGPGTRLTVT.